This T cell receptor beta chain emerged from a study of T cell responses to AZD1222 COVID-19 vaccine. Using immunoSEQ multiplex PCR, the repertoire was profiled, and TCRdb retains in-frame clones only, with some absent. The sample contains 110,000 to 150,000 clones, 80% to 90% of which appear only once. Study-level findings and limits: Among AZD1222 vaccinees, only 6 or 7 were seropositive at baseline. Clonal diversity may have been underestimated, and the donors were mostly white British, with more females than males. Regions 160-218 and 743-854 held dominance among vaccine-associated CD4 TCRs, which spanned spike. Reportedly, close to half of spike-specific TCRs are directed against unmutated variant regions.

In the case of this clone: The antigen is not known.

The CDR3 is 12 residues long. V lost 6 bases and J 9 bases, leaving 14 bases between the germline ends. CDR1 is LNHDA and CDR2 is SQIVND in the germline V gene (reference sequence). This chain connects TRBV19 to TRBJ1-1; the D is unclear. The receptor was isolated from an adult in good health. The material was peripheral blood, obtained on day 0 of AZD1222 vaccination. The CDR3 nucleotides are TGTGCCAGTAGCTCGGTGGGGAGCCAAGCTTTCTTT. Protein: CASSSVGSQAFF.